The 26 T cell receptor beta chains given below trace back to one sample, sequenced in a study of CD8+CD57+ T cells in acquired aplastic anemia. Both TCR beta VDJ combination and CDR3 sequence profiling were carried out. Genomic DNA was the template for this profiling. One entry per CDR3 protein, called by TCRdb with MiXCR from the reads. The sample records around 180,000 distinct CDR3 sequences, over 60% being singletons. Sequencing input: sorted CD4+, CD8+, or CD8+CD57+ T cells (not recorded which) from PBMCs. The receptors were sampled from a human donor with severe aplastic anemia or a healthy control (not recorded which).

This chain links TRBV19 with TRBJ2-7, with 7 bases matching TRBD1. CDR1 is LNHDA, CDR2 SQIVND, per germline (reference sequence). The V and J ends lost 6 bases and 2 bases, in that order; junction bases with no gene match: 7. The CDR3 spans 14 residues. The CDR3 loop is CASSATGRTYEQYF. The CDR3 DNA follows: TGTGCCAGTAGCGCGACAGGGCGAACCTACGAGCAGTACTTC.

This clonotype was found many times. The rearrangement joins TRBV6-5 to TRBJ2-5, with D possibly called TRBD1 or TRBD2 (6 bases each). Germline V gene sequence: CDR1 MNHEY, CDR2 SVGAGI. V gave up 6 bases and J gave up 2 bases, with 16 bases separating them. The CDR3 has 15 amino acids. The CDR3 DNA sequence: TGTGCCAGCAGCCCCGACGGGGGCCCTCAAGAGACCCAGTACTTC. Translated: CASSPDGGPQETQYF.

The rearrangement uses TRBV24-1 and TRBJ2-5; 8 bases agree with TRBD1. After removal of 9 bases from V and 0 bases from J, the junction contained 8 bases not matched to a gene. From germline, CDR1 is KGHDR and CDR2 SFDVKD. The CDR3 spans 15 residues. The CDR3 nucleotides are TGTGCCACCTTAAAACAGGGGGAACACCAAGAGACCCAGTACTTC. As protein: CATLKQGEHQETQYF.

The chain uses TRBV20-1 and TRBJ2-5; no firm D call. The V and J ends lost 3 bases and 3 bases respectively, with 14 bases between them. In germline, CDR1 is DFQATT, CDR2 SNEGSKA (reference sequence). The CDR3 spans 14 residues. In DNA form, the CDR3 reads TGCAGTGCTAGCGCCGGCGAGGCTAAAGAGACCCAGTACTTC. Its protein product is CSASAGEAKETQYF.

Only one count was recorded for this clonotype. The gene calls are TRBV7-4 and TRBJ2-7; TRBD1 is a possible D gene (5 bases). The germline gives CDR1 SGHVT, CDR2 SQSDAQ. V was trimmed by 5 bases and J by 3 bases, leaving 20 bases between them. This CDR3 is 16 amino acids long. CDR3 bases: TGTGCCAGCAGCCTAGGAAACAACAGGATGGACTACGAGCAGTACTTC. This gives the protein CASSLGNNRMDYEQYF.

The CDR3 region is CASSGTNYGYTF. Here the CDR3 DNA reads TGTGCCAGCAGTGGTACTAACTATGGCTACACCTTC. The chain recombines TRBV12-3 or TRBV12-4 with TRBJ1-2; D unclear. CDR3 length equals 12 residues. Trimming took off 5 bases at V and 0 bases at J, with 4 bases between the two ends.

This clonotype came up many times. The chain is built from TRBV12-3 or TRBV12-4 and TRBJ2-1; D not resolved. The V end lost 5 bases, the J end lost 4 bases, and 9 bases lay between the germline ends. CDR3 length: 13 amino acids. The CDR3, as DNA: TGTGCCAGCAGTCCCCGGCAGTACAATGAGCAGTTCTTC. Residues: CASSPRQYNEQFF.

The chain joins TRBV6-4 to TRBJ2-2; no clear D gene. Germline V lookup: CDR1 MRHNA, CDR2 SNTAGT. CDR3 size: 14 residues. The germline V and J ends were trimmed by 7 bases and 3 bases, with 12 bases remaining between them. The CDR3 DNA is TGTGCCAGCAAATACGGATCGGACACCGGGGAGCTGTTTTTT. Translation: CASKYGSDTGELFF.

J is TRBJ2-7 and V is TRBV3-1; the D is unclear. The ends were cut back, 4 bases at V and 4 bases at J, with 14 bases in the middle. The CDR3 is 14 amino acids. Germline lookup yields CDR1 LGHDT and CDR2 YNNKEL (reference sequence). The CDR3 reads CASSPGLSGYEQYF. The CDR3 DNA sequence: TGTGCCAGCAGCCCTGGGTTGAGTGGATACGAGCAGTACTTC.

In DNA form, the CDR3 reads TGTGCCATCAGTGGGACCGAGCACGAGCAGTACTTC. As protein: CAISGTEHEQYF. The chain combines TRBV10-3 with TRBJ2-7; no clear D. This CDR3 is built from 12 residues. Germline-derived CDR1 and CDR2 are ENHRY and SYGVKD. Trimming shortened V by 4 bases and J by 5 bases, and 9 bases separated the two germline ends.

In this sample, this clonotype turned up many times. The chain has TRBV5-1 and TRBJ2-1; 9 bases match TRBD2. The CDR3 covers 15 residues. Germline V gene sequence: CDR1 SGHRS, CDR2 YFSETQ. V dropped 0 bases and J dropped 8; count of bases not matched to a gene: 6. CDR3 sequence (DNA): TGCGCCAGCAGCTTGGGAGGGACTAGCTTCGATGAGCAGTTCTTC. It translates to CASSLGGTSFDEQFF.

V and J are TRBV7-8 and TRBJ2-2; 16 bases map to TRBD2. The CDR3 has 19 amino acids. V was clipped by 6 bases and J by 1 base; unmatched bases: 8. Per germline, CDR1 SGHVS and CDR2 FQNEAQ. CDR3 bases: TGTGCCAGCAGTCCGCCGGGACTAGCGGGAGGGTGGAACACCGGGGAGCTGTTTTTT. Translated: CASSPPGLAGGWNTGELFF.

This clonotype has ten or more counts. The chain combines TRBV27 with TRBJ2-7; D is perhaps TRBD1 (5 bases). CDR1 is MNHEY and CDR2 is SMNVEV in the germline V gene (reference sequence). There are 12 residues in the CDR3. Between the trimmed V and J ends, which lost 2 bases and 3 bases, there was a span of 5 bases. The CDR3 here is CASSLRGYEQYF. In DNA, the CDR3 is TGTGCCAGCAGTTTAAGGGGCTACGAGCAGTACTTC.

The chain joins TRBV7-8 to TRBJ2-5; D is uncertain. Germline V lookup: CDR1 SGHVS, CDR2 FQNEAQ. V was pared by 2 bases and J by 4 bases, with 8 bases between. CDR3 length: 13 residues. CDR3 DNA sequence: TGTGCCAGCAGCTTAAGGATGCGAGAGACCCAGTACTTC. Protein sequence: CASSLRMRETQYF.

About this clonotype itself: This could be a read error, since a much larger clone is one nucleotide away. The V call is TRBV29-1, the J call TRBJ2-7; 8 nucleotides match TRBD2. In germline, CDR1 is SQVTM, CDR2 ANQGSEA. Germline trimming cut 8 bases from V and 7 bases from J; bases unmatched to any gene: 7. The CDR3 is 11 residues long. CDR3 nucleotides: TGCAGCCTAGAAGTAGCGGGGGAGCAGTACTTC. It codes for CSLEVAGEQYF.

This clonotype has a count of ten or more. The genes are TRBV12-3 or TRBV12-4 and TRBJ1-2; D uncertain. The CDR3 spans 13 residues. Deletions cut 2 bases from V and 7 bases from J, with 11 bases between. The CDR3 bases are TGTGCCAGCAGTTTATCTGACGAACTTGGCTACACCTTC. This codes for CASSLSDELGYTF.

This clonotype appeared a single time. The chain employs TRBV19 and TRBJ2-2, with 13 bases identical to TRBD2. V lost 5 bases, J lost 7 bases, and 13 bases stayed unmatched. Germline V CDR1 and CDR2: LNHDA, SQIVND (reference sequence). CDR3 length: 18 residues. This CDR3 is CASSPRTGLAGVVGELFF. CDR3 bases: TGTGCCAGTAGTCCCCGAACCGGACTAGCGGGGGTGGTCGGGGAGCTGTTTTTT.

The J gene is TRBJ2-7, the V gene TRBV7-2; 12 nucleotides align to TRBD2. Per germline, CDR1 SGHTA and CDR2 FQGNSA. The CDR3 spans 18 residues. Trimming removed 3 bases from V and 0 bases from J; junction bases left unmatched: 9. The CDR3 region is CASSFGGLAGTFSYEQYF. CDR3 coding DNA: TGTGCCAGCAGCTTCGGGGGACTAGCGGGTACCTTCTCCTACGAGCAGTACTTC.

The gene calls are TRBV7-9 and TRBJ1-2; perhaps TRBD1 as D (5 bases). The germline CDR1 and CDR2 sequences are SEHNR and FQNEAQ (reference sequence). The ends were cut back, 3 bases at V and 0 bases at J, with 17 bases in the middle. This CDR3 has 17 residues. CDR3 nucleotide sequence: TGTGCCAGCAGCTTCCCCGCAGACAGATCTACTAACTATGGCTACACCTTC. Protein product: CASSFPADRSTNYGYTF. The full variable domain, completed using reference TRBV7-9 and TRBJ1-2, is DTGVSQNPRHKITKRGQNVTFRCDPISEHNRLYWYRQTLGQGPEFLTYFQNEAQLEKSRLLSDRFSAERPKGSFSTLEIQRTEQGDSAMYLCASSFPADRSTNYGYTFGSGTRLTVV.

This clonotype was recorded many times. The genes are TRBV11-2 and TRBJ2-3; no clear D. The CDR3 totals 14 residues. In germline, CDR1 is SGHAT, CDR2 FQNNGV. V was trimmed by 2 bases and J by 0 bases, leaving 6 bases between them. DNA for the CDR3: TGTGCCAGCAGCTTATTGGTTAGCACAGATACGCAGTATTTT. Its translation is CASSLLVSTDTQYF. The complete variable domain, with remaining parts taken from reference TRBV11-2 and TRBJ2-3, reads EAGVAQSPRYKIIEKRQSVAFWCNPISGHATLYWYQQILGQGPKLLIQFQNNGVVDDSQLPKDRFSAERLKGVDSTLKIQPAKLEDSAVYLCASSLLVSTDTQYFGPGTRLTVL.

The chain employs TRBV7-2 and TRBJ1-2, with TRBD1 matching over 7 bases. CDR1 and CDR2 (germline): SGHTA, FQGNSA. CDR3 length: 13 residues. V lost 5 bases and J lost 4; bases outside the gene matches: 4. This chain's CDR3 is CASSLGQPYGYTF. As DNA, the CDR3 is TGTGCCAGCAGCCTGGGACAGCCCTATGGCTACACCTTC.

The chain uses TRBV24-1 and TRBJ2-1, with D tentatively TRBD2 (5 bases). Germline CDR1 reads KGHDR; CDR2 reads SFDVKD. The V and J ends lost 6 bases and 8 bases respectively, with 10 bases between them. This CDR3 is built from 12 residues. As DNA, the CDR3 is TGTGCCACCAGTCAGACTACGGATGAGCAGTTCTTC. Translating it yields CATSQTTDEQFF.

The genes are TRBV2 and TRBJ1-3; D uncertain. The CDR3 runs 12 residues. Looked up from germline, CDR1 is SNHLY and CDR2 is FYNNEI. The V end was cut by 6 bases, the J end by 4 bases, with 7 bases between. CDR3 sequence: CASRGRGNTIYF. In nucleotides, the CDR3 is TGTGCCAGCAGAGGCAGGGGAAACACCATATATTTT. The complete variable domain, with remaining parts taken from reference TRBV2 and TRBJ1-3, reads EPEVTQTPSHQVTQMGQEVILRCVPISNHLYFYWYRQILGQKVEFLVSFYNNEISEKSEIFDDQFSVERPDGSNFTLKIRSTKLEDSAMYFCASRGRGNTIYFGEGSWLTVV.

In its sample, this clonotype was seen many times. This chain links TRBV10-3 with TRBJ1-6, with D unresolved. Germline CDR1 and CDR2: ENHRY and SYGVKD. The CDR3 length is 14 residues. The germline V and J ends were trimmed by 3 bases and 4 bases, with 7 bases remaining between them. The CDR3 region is CAISEPDYNSPLHF. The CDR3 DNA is TGTGCCATCAGTGAACCCGATTATAATTCACCCCTCCACTTT.

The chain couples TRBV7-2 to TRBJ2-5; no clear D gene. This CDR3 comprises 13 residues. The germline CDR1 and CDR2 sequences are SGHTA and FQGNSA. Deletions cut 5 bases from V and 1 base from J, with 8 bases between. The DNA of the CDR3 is TGTGCCAGCAGCCCCCTTAGCCAAGAGACCCAGTACTTC. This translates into CASSPLSQETQYF.

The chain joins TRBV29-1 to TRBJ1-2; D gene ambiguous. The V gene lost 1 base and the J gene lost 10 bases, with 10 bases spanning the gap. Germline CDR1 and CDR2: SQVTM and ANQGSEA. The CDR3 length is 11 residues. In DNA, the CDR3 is TGCAGCGTTGAAGGTGGCAGCTCCTACACCTTC. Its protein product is CSVEGGSSYTF.